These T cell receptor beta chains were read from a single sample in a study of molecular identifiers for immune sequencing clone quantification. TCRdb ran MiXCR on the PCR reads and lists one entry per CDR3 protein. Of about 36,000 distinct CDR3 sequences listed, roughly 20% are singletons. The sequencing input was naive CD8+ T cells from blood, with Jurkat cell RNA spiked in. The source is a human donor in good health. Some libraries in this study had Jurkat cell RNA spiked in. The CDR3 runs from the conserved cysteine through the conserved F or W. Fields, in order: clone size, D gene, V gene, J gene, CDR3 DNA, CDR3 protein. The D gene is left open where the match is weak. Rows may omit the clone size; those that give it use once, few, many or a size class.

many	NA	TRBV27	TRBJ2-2	TGTGCCAGCAGTCCAAACACCGGGGAGCTGTTTTTT	CASSPNTGELFF
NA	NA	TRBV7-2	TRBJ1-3	TGTGCCAGCAGCTTAGCTTCGTGGTCCCCTAGGAACTCTGGAAACACCATATATTTT	CASSLASWSPRNSGNTIYF
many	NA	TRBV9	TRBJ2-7	TGTGCCAGCAGCGATGGCCGGGTGGGACTCCCCTCTTTCGAGCAGTACTTC	CASSDGRVGLPSFEQYF
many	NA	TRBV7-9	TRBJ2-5	TGTGCCAGCAGCTTAGTTTCTCCTATCCAAGAGACCCAGTACTTC	CASSLVSPIQETQYF
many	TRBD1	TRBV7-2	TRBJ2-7	TGTGCCAGCAGCCCAAAGGGACAGCACTTGATCGAGCAGTACTTC	CASSPKGQHLIEQYF
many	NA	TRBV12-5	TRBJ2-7	TGTGCTAGTGGTTTGGGGTTCGTGGAGCAGTACTTC	CASGLGFVEQYF
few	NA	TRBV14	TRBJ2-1	TGTGCCAGCAGCCAAGGAGGGGTTGAGCAGTTCTTC	CASSQGGVEQFF
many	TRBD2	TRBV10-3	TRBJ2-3	TGTGCCATCAGTGATTTTAGCGGGAGTGGTACGCAGTATTTT	CAISDFSGSGTQYF
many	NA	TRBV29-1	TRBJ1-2	TGCAGCGTTGACGATTCAGCCTTCTATGGCTACACCTTC	CSVDDSAFYGYTF
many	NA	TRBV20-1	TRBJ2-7	TGCAGTGCTAGTGGCCAACTAAACACCTACGAGCAGTACTTC	CSASGQLNTYEQYF
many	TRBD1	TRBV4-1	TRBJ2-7	TGCGCCAGCAGCCAACAGGGGGCGCGTGAGCAGTACTTC	CASSQQGAREQYF
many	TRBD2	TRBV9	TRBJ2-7	TGTGCCAGCAGCGATTCTAGCGGGAGGACCTCCTACGAGCAGTACTTC	CASSDSSGRTSYEQYF
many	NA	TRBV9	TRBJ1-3	TGTGCCAGCTCGGTGGGGGGTAGAGGAGGAAACACCATATATTTT	CASSVGGRGGNTIYF
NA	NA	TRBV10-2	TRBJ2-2	TGCGCCAGCAGTTACCAGGGACTGAACACCGGGGAGCTGTTTTTT	CASSYQGLNTGELFF
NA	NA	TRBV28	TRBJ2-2	TGTGCCAGCAGGGTTATACGGGCCGGGGAGCTGTTTTTT	CASRVIRAGELFF
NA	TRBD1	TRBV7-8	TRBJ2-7	TGTGCCAGCAGCTCGGGACAGGGGATGCACGAGCAGTACTTC	CASSSGQGMHEQYF
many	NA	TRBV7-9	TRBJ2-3	TGTGCCAGCAGCTTAGGTCTGGATGATACGCAGTATTTT	CASSLGLDDTQYF
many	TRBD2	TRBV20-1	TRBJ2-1	TGCAGTGCCAAGGTGACTAGCGACTACAATGAGCAGTTCTTC	CSAKVTSDYNEQFF
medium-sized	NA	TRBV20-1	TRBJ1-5	TGCAGTGCTAGAGATCTCGGGGACAGCAATCAGCCCCAGCATTTT	CSARDLGDSNQPQHF
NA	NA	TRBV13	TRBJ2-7	TGTGCCAGCAGCTTAGATGGTCTAGCCGTCTCCTACGAGCAGTACTTC	CASSLDGLAVSYEQYF
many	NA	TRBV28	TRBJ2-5	TGTGCCAGCAGTTTCCCCCAAGAGACCCAGTACTTC	CASSFPQETQYF
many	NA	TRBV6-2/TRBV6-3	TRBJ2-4	TGTGCCAGCAGTGCCTTAACAGGGTGGGCTAGGGACATTCAGTACTTC	CASSALTGWARDIQYF
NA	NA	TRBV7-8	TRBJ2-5	TGTGCCAGCAGCCCCCGGGTCGCTTCCTTCGGCGGGGCGCAAGAGACCCAGTACTTC	CASSPRVASFGGAQETQYF
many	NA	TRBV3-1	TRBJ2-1	TGTGCCAGCAGCCAAGGTAGCTCCTACAATGAGCAGTTCTTC	CASSQGSSYNEQFF
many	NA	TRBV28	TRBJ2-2	TGTGTCACGATACAGGAAAACACCGGGGAGCTGTTTTTT	CVTIQENTGELFF
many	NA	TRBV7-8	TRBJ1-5	TGTGCCAGCAGCTTAAGTTGGGGACTAGATCAGCCCCAGCATTTT	CASSLSWGLDQPQHF
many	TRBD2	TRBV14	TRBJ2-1	TGTGCCAGCAGCAAATGGGGCGGGAGTTCCTACAATGAGCAGTTCTTC	CASSKWGGSSYNEQFF
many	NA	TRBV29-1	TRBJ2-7	TGCAGCGTTGAAGATGGCAGCTCCTACGAGCAGTACTTC	CSVEDGSSYEQYF
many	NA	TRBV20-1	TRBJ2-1	TGCAGTGCTCAGTCTCTGGACTCACCCTACAATGAGCAGTTCTTC	CSAQSLDSPYNEQFF
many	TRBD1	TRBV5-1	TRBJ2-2	TGCGCCAGCAGCGGCACGGACAGGGTAAACACCGGGGAGCTGTTTTTT	CASSGTDRVNTGELFF
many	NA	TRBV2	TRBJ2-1	TGTGCCATGGGTCAACAAGGGTTCTTC	CAMGQQGFF
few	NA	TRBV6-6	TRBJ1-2	TGTGCCAGCAGTCAAACCGGGACAAGTGACTATGGCTACACCTTC	CASSQTGTSDYGYTF
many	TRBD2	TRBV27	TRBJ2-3	TGTGCCAGCAGTTCCCAAGCGGGGGATACGCAGTATTTT	CASSSQAGDTQYF
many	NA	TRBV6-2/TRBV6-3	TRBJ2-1	TGTGCCAGCACCCACGAGGATGGGACGAGCTCCTACAATGAGCAGTTCTTC	CASTHEDGTSSYNEQFF
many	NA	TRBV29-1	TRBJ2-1	TGCAGCGTTGATTCTGGAGTAAGGTTCTTC	CSVDSGVRFF
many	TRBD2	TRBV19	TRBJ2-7	TGTGCCAGTAGTTCCCTAGCGGGAGGGCCATACGAGCAGTACTTC	CASSSLAGGPYEQYF
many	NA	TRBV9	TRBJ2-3	TGTGCCAGCAGCGCTCAAGGTGGGGCAGATACGCAGTATTTT	CASSAQGGADTQYF
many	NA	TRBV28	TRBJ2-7	TGTGCCAGCAGTTTAGGTCCCGTCCGCAGCAGCTACGAGCAGTACTTC	CASSLGPVRSSYEQYF
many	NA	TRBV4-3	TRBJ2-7	TGCGCCAGCAGCCAAGTGTTGGGGGACGAGCAGTACTTC	CASSQVLGDEQYF
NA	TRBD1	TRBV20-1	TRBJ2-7	TGCAGTGCTTGGACAGGGGGCTCGTCCGAGCAGTACTTC	CSAWTGGSSEQYF
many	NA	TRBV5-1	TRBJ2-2	TGCGCCAGCAGCTTCCCAAGAGACGGGGAGCTGTTTTTT	CASSFPRDGELFF
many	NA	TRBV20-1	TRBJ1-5	TGCAGTGCTAGAGATGTTTTTGGGGAGTCGGAATATCAGCCCCAGCATTTT	CSARDVFGESEYQPQHF
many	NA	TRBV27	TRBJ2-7	TGTGCCAGCAGTCCGCGGCCACTCTTC	CASSPRPLF
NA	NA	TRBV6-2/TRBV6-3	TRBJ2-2	TGTGCCAGCAGTTACTACGACAGACTCACCGGGGAGCTGTTTTTT	CASSYYDRLTGELFF
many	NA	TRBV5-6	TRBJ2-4	TGTGCCAGCAGCTTGGCCGGCAGCCAGCTAGCCAAAAACATTCAGTACTTC	CASSLAGSQLAKNIQYF
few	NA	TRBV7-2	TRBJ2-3	TGTGCCAGCAGCGCCAAAGGACTAAGCACAGATACGCAGTATTTT	CASSAKGLSTDTQYF
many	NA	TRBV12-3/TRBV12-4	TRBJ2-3	TGTGCCAGCAGTTTATCGGTTATCACAGATACGCAGTATTTT	CASSLSVITDTQYF
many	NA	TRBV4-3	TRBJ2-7	TGCGCCAGCAGCCAAACCAGGGACGCGGGCCACGAGCAGTACTTC	CASSQTRDAGHEQYF
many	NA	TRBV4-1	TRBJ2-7	TGCGCCAGCAGCCAATATGGCCCCACGGGGGTAGGTTCCTACGAGCAGTACTTC	CASSQYGPTGVGSYEQYF
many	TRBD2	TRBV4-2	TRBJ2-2	TGTGCCAGCAGCCAAGAGGAGAATCTAGCGGTAAACACCGGGGAGCTGTTTTTT	CASSQEENLAVNTGELFF
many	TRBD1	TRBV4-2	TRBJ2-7	TGTGCCAGCAGCCCCAAGACAGGGAAAGCCTACGAGCAGTACTTC	CASSPKTGKAYEQYF
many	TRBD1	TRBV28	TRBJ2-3	TGTGCCAGCAGCGTTCCCGGGACAGGCCCAGAGTATTTT	CASSVPGTGPEYF
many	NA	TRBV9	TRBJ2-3	TGTGCCAGCAGCGTAGAGGTGGCAGATACGCAGTATTTT	CASSVEVADTQYF
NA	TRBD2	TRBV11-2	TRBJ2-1	TGTGCCAGCAGCTTAGGGTTGGGAGGGGCTGTAACCTACAATGAGCAGTTCTTC	CASSLGLGGAVTYNEQFF
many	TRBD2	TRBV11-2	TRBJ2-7	TGTGCCAGCAGCTTTGGGACTAGCGCCTACGAGCAGTACTTC	CASSFGTSAYEQYF
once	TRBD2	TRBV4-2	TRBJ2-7	TGTGCCAGCAGCCTCGGGACTAGCGAGAGGATCTACGAGCAGTACTTC	CASSLGTSERIYEQYF
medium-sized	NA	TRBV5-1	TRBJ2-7	TGCGCCAGCAGCCCTGGACTAACCTACGAGCAGTACTTC	CASSPGLTYEQYF
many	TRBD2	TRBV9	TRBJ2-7	TGTGCCAGCAGCCCCTCCGGGGGGAGCTCCTACGAGCAGTACTTC	CASSPSGGSSYEQYF
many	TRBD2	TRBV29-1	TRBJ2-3	TGCAGCGTTGACGCTAGCGGGATCACAGATACGCAGTATTTT	CSVDASGITDTQYF